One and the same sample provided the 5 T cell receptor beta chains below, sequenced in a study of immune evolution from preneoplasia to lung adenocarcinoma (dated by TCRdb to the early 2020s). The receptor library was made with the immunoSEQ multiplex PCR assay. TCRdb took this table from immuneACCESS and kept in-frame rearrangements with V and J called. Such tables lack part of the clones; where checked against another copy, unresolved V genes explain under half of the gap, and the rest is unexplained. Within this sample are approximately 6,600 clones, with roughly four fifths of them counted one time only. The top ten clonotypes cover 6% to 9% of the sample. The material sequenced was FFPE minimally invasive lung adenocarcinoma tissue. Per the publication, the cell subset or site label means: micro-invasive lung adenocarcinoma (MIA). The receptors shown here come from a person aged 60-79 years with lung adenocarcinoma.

CDR3 residues: CASSSTTGSVYNEQFF. The DNA for the CDR3 is TGTGCCAGCAGCTCTACCACAGGGTCGGTATACAATGAGCAGTTCTTC. The chain couples TRBV2 to TRBJ2-1; a weak D match, TRBD1 (6 bases). This CDR3 is built from 16 residues. CDR1 is SNHLY and CDR2 is FYNNEI in the germline V gene. V lost 6 bases and J 4 bases, leaving 19 bases between the germline ends.

The CDR3 spells CASSLRGGATTDTQYF. The CDR3, as DNA: TGTGCCAGCAGCCTACGGGGAGGCGCTACCACAGATACGCAGTATTTT. The genes are TRBV2 and TRBJ2-3; weak D call: TRBD2 (6 bases). CDR3 length: 16 residues. In germline, CDR1 is SNHLY, CDR2 FYNNEI. V gave up 6 bases and J gave up 2 bases, with 18 bases separating them.

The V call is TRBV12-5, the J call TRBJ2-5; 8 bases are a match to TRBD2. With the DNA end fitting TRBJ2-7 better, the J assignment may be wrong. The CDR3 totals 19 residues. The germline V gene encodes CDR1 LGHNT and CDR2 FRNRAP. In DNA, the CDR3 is TGTGCTAGTGGTTTGGTACCCAGCGGGAGTGGTGACTCAGCCTACGAGCAGTACTTC. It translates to CASGLVPSGSGDSAYEQYF.

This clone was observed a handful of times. CDR3 sequence: CASSIGTATYEQYF. CDR3 nucleotide sequence: TGTGCCAGTAGTATCGGGACGGCTACCTACGAGCAGTACTTC. The rearrangement uses TRBV19 and TRBJ2-7; the D call may be TRBD1 or TRBD2 (5 bases each). V shed 3 bases and J shed 2 bases, with 11 bases lying between them. Germline V lookup: CDR1 LNHDA, CDR2 SQIVND (reference sequence). The CDR3 runs 14 residues. The variable domain in full, with the rest retrieved from reference TRBV19 and TRBJ2-7, is DGGITQSPKYLFRKEGQNVTLSCEQNLNHDAMYWYRQDPGQGLRLIYYSQIVNDFQKGDIAEGYSVSREKKESFPLTVTSAQKNPTAFYLCASSIGTATYEQYFGPGTRLTVT.

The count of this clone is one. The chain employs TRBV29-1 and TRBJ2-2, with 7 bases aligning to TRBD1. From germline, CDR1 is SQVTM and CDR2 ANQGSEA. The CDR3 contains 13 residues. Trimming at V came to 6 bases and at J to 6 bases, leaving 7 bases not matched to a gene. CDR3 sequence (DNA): TGCAGCGTACACAGGGGTGGGTCCGGGGAGCTGTTTTTT. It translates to CSVHRGGSGELFF.